The TCR beta chain described here comes from a study of blood T cell repertoires in COVID-19. Germline values: CDR1 MNHEY, CDR2 SVGAGI. This CDR3 has 13 residues. V was trimmed by 0 bases and J by 5 bases, leaving 6 bases between them. TCRdb's table, derived via immunoSEQ multiplex PCR, lists solely in-frame clones and lacks some. The profile shows about 110,000 clones, 55% to 75% of them singletons. The clonotype comes from a woman aged 40 to 49 with acute or convalescent COVID-19. The chain employs TRBV6-5 and TRBJ2-3; a possible D gene is TRBD1 (5 bases). The specimen was peripheral blood. CDR3 loop: CASSYSQGDTQYF. CDR3 DNA: TGTGCCAGCAGTTACTCGCAGGGAGATACGCAGTATTTT.